Sequencing of this T cell receptor (beta chain) was carried out in a study of technical replicates of blood from a few donors. The J segment lost 4 bases and the V segment lost 5 bases, leaving 4 bases of the junction unmatched. CDR3 size: 13 residues. The germline CDR1 and CDR2 sequences are MDHEN and SYDVKM. TCRdb's table, derived via immunoSEQ multiplex PCR, lists solely in-frame clones and lacks some. The table records about 91,000 clones, 85% to 95% of them present only once. This clonotype was sampled from a human donor in good health. J is TRBJ2-7 and V is TRBV28; 8 nucleotides match TRBD2. Sequenced sample: T cells isolated from PBMCs. The CDR3 nucleotides are TGTGCCAGCAGTCGGGGGGGGGCTTACGAGCAGTACTTC. It encodes CASSRGGAYEQYF.